This TCR beta chain was recovered during a study of cytomegalovirus exposure and HLA in healthy donors. Healthy bone marrow donors formed the donor group. Donors likely had unrecorded immune exposures despite being nominally healthy when sampled. Trimming cost V 3 bases and J 8 bases, with 10 bases left between them. The CDR3 consists of 11 residues. Germline V gene lookup returns CDR1 SQVTM and CDR2 ANQGSEA. The primer mix had 60 Vbeta and 13 Jbeta primers. Here immunoSEQ multiplex PCR was the method, and the copy in TCRdb shows in-frame clones only, minus some. The table lists roughly 130,000 clones, approximately 84% of them singletons.

The sequence came from a boy younger than 10 in good health and CMV-seronegative. Sample: PBMCs. The rearrangement joins TRBV29-1 to TRBJ1-1; D may be TRBD1 (5 bases). The chain's CDR3 is CSVEQGLEAFF. DNA of the CDR3: TGCAGCGTTGAGCAGGGCCTCGAAGCTTTCTTT.